This TCR beta chain was observed in a study of CD8+CD57+ T cells in acquired aplastic anemia. Background on the study: CD4+ and CD8+ cells, once sorted, gave DNA averaging approximately 3.3 ug.

The authors sequenced patients whose flow cytometry had shown CD8+CD57+ cell expansion. The enrolled patients all had severe acquired aplastic anemia. Study-wide results and caveats: Both patients and controls carried the same twenty-nine CD8+ CDR3 sequences. Patients showed no significant difference from controls in CD8+ Simpson's diversity.

CDR3 and TCR beta VDJ profiling relied on a genomic DNA template. TCRdb used MiXCR to reprocess the reads, holding one entry per CDR3 protein. The table has roughly 240,000 distinct CDR3 sequences, 40% to 50% seen once. This clonotype was seen ten or more times. Its antigen is not known. CDR1 LNHDA and CDR2 SQIVND come from the germline V gene (reference sequence). The CDR3 is 15 amino acids. V shed 3 bases, J shed 7 bases, and the junction held 5 bases outside the gene matches. This receptor was obtained from a human donor with aplastic anemia. The chain couples TRBV19 to TRBJ2-2; TRBD2 matches 10 bases. The sequenced sample was sorted CD4+, CD8+, or CD8+CD57+ T cells (not recorded which) from PBMCs. CDR3 amino acids: CASSISLAGVGELFF. For the CDR3, the DNA is TGTGCCAGTAGTATCTCTCTAGCGGGGGTCGGGGAGCTGTTTTTT.